The 20 T cell receptor beta chains below were found in one sample sequenced in a study of beta chain features in type 1 diabetes. Findings and limits, study-wide: A moderate, significant TCRB CDR3 shortening appeared in type 1 diabetes across four CD4+ subsets.

The sequenced template was cDNA made from the entire isolated RNA. Using immunoSEQ multiplex PCR, the repertoire was profiled, and TCRdb retains in-frame clones only, with some absent. The table includes approximately 260,000 clones, around 22% detected once. Which antigens these TCRs recognize remains unknown. The sample was naive CD4+ T cells from blood. The receptors here all came from a woman aged 25 to 39 with type 1 diabetes.

The chain couples TRBV7-9 to TRBJ1-1, with TRBD1 as a possible D gene (6 bases). Germline V gene lookup returns CDR1 SEHNR and CDR2 FQNEAQ (reference sequence). CDR3 length: 15 amino acids. V shed 5 bases and J shed 1 base, with 14 bases lying between them. DNA for the CDR3: TGTGCCAGCAGCCCCCGCGGGGGGGCGAACACTGAAGCTTTCTTT. Translating it yields CASSPRGGANTEAFF. Drawing the rest from reference TRBV7-9 and TRBJ1-1, the complete variable domain is DTGVSQNPRHKITKRGQNVTFRCDPISEHNRLYWYRQTLGQGPEFLTYFQNEAQLEKSRLLSDRFSAERPKGSFSTLEIQRTEQGDSAMYLCASSPRGGANTEAFFGQGTRLTVV.

This clone turned up a few times. The chain employs TRBV10-2 and TRBJ2-7; TRBD2 matches at 8 bases. V shed 9 bases, J shed 6 bases, and the junction held 13 bases outside the gene matches. The germline CDR1 and CDR2 sequences are WSHSY and SAAADI. The CDR3 has 14 residues. This CDR3 is CASAAGVFWGEQYF. For the CDR3, the DNA is TGCGCCAGTGCAGCGGGAGTGTTTTGGGGCGAGCAGTACTTC.

V usage is TRBV13 and J usage is TRBJ2-7; TRBD2 matches 12 bases. This CDR3 contains 14 residues. CDR1 and CDR2 (germline): PRHDT, FYEKMQ (reference sequence). The J segment lost 4 bases and the V segment lost 6 bases, leaving 4 bases of the junction unmatched. The chain's CDR3 is CASRSSGRAYEQYF. Here the CDR3 DNA reads TGTGCCAGCAGGTCTAGCGGGAGGGCGTACGAGCAGTACTTC.

The rearrangement uses TRBV14 and TRBJ2-1; 9 positions match TRBD2. This CDR3 contains 13 residues. Germline V CDR1 and CDR2: SGHDN, FVKESK. With 3 bases clipped from V and 10 bases from J, the junction kept 4 bases outside the gene matches. CDR3: CASSQHTSGEQFF. The CDR3 bases are TGTGCCAGCAGCCAGCACACTAGCGGGGAGCAGTTCTTC.

The rearrangement links TRBV7-2 to TRBJ2-3; D may be TRBD2 (6 bases). CDR1 and CDR2 from the germline V gene are SGHTA and FQGNSA. This CDR3 spans 15 amino acids. Trimming cost V 1 base and J 1 base, with 9 bases left between them. CDR3 bases: TGTGCCAGCAGCTTAGTAGCGGCGGGCACAGATACGCAGTATTTT. This encodes CASSLVAAGTDTQYF. Full variable domain (outside the CDR3, taken from reference TRBV7-2 and TRBJ2-3): GAGVSQSPSNKVTEKGKDVELRCDPISGHTALYWYRQSLGQGLEFLIYFQGNSAPDKSGLPSDRFSAERTGGSVSTLTIQRTQQEDSAVYLCASSLVAAGTDTQYFGPGTRLTVL.

The table lists this clone with a few counts. The chain is built from TRBV2 and TRBJ2-5; weak D call: TRBD1 (6 bases). Trimming stripped 6 bases from V and 6 bases from J, with 11 bases between. Germline loops: CDR1 SNHLY, CDR2 FYNNEI. CDR3 length equals 12 residues. CDR3 loop: CASSAGVKTQYF. The CDR3 DNA reads TGTGCCAGCAGCGCAGGGGTGAAGACCCAGTACTTC.

The V call is TRBV5-1, the J call TRBJ2-1; 13 nucleotides line up with TRBD2. The CDR3 extends over 18 amino acids. The germline V gene encodes CDR1 SGHRS and CDR2 YFSETQ. The trim removed 2 bases at V and 1 base at J, leaving 6 bases unmatched. CDR3 DNA sequence: TGCGCCAGCAGCTTAACTAGCGGGAGGGCCAGGTCCTACAATGAGCAGTTCTTC. Its translation is CASSLTSGRARSYNEQFF. The full variable domain, in which reference TRBV5-1 and TRBJ2-1 provide the parts outside the CDR3, is KAGVTQTPRYLIKTRGQQVTLSCSPISGHRSVSWYQQTPGQGLQFLFEYFSETQRNKGNFPGRFSGRQFSNSRSEMNVSTLELGDSALYLCASSLTSGRARSYNEQFFGPGTRLTVL.

The J gene is TRBJ2-5, the V gene TRBV5-1; 7 bases are shared with TRBD2. After removal of 5 bases from V and 4 bases from J, the junction contained 5 bases not matched to a gene. The CDR3 totals 13 residues. Germline values: CDR1 SGHRS, CDR2 YFSETQ. CDR3 nucleotides: TGCGCCAGCAGTTCCTCTAGCGGAGAGACCCAGTACTTC. Protein: CASSSSSGETQYF.

The chain has TRBV30 and TRBJ1-1; D is possibly TRBD1 (6 bases). The CDR3 is 11 residues long. Trimming removed 2 bases at V and 10 bases at J, with 11 bases between. Germline V gene data show CDR1 as GTSNPN and CDR2 as SVGIG (reference sequence). Here the CDR3 reads CAWSPLDRAFF. CDR3 coding DNA: TGTGCCTGGAGTCCATTGGACAGAGCTTTCTTT.

This clone was found a few times. The chain recombines TRBV5-1 with TRBJ2-7, with 11 bases matching TRBD1. Germline lookup yields CDR1 SGHRS and CDR2 YFSETQ. There are 14 residues in the CDR3. The V gene end was trimmed by 4 bases and the J gene end by 5 bases; junction bases not matched to a gene: 5. The CDR3 region is CASSNVGQGDEQYF. The CDR3 DNA is TGCGCCAGCAGCAACGTGGGACAGGGGGACGAGCAGTACTTC.

The chain employs TRBV5-1 and TRBJ2-7; D is perhaps TRBD2 (5 bases). The CDR3 extends over 14 amino acids. Germline CDR1 reads SGHRS; CDR2 reads YFSETQ. V lost 6 bases to trimming and J lost 3 bases, with 16 bases between them. CDR3 coding DNA: TGCGCCAGCACCCAGTCCGGGAACGGCTACGAGCAGTACTTC. Translation gives CASTQSGNGYEQYF. Filled out from reference TRBV5-1 and TRBJ2-7, the complete variable domain reads KAGVTQTPRYLIKTRGQQVTLSCSPISGHRSVSWYQQTPGQGLQFLFEYFSETQRNKGNFPGRFSGRQFSNSRSEMNVSTLELGDSALYLCASTQSGNGYEQYFGPGTRLTVT.

The chain employs TRBV28 and TRBJ1-2, with 7 bases that match TRBD1. The V gene's germline CDR1 is MDHEN and CDR2 SYDVKM. With V trimmed by 4 bases and J by 6 bases, 8 bases remained unmatched. CDR3 length: 14 residues. The CDR3 region has the DNA TGTGCCAGCAGTTCGACTTTGACAGGGAATGGCTACACCTTC. Residues: CASSSTLTGNGYTF.

The chain carries TRBV28 and TRBJ1-2; D not resolved. Germline V gives CDR1 MDHEN, CDR2 SYDVKM. The V and J ends lost 10 bases and 5 bases respectively, with 8 bases between them. There are 10 residues in the CDR3. In nucleotides, the CDR3 is TGTGCCACCCTCTTTTATGGCTACACCTTC. Encoded protein: CATLFYGYTF.

The V gene is TRBV18, the J gene TRBJ1-5, with TRBD1 as a possible D gene (5 bases). The CDR3 spans 15 residues. Trimming pared 4 bases from V and 11 bases from J, leaving 21 bases between. The germline gives CDR1 KGHSH, CDR2 LQKENI. Here the CDR3 reads CASSRFDSAVESQHF. For the CDR3, the DNA is TGTGCCAGCTCACGCTTCGACAGCGCAGTGGAATCCCAGCATTTT.

This clone came up a few times. J is TRBJ1-1 and V is TRBV19; 7 nucleotides agree with TRBD1. CDR1 is LNHDA and CDR2 is SQIVND in the germline V gene (reference sequence). The CDR3 is 15 amino acids. V lost 6 bases to trimming and J lost 3 bases; unmatched junction nucleotides: 10. The CDR3 reads CASSPQTGSDTEAFF. For the CDR3, the DNA is TGTGCCAGTAGCCCACAGACAGGGTCAGACACTGAAGCTTTCTTT.

This chain joins TRBV14 and TRBJ2-5, with TRBD2 matching over 8 bases. Germline loops: CDR1 SGHDN, CDR2 FVKESK. The junction had 5 bases not matched to a gene; V was cut back by 1 base and J by 1 base. The CDR3 runs 16 residues. Here the CDR3 reads CASSQGLAGFQETQYF. For the CDR3, the DNA is TGTGCCAGCAGCCAAGGGTTAGCGGGATTCCAAGAGACCCAGTACTTC.

This clone was found a few times. The V gene is TRBV9, the J gene TRBJ2-6, with D possibly matching TRBD2 (6 bases). The length of the CDR3 is 15 residues. Per germline, CDR1 SGDLS and CDR2 YYNGEE. V lost 0 bases and J lost 4, with 8 bases in between. The CDR3 spells CASSVAAGGANVLTF. The CDR3 bases are TGTGCCAGCAGCGTAGCTGCGGGGGGGGCCAACGTCCTGACTTTC. The full variable domain, in which reference TRBV9 and TRBJ2-6 provide the parts outside the CDR3, is DSGVTQTPKHLITATGQRVTLRCSPRSGDLSVYWYQQSLDQGLQFLIQYYNGEERAKGNILERFSAQQFPDLHSELNLSSLELGDSALYFCASSVAAGGANVLTFGAGSRLTVL.

This rearrangement joins TRBV7-3 to TRBJ2-4; 8 bases match TRBD1. This CDR3 spans 13 amino acids. The V segment lost 4 bases and the J segment 6 bases; nucleotides outside the gene matches: 2. Germline values: CDR1 SGHTA, CDR2 FQGTGA. This CDR3 is CASSSGQGNIQYF. DNA for the CDR3: TGTGCCAGCAGCTCAGGACAGGGAAACATTCAGTACTTC.

The rearrangement links TRBV5-1 to TRBJ1-2; weak D call: TRBD1 (5 bases). This CDR3 has 14 residues. Trimming left V 0 bases short and J 6 bases short, with 12 bases between. Germline loops: CDR1 SGHRS, CDR2 YFSETQ. The CDR3 protein is CASSLEGPADGYTF. CDR3 bases: TGCGCCAGCAGCTTGGAGGGGCCGGCGGATGGCTACACCTTC. The variable domain in full, completed from reference TRBV5-1 and TRBJ1-2, reads KAGVTQTPRYLIKTRGQQVTLSCSPISGHRSVSWYQQTPGQGLQFLFEYFSETQRNKGNFPGRFSGRQFSNSRSEMNVSTLELGDSALYLCASSLEGPADGYTFGSGTRLTVV.

This clone was counted between two and nine times. This chain links TRBV5-1 with TRBJ1-2; 8 positions match TRBD1. The germline gives CDR1 SGHRS, CDR2 YFSETQ. CDR3 length equals 15 residues. V shed 4 bases, J shed 6 bases, and the junction held 11 bases outside the gene matches. CDR3 in amino acids: CASSPNPTGANGYTF. The CDR3 region has the DNA TGCGCCAGCAGCCCAAACCCGACAGGGGCTAATGGCTACACCTTC.